This TCR beta chain was sequenced for a study of shared clonotypes between healthy human individuals. Study-level findings and limits: Shared clonotypes: approximately 4.5% naive CD4, roughly 3.5% naive CD8, 2.3% memory CD4, 0.4% to 0.45% memory CD8.

A CD45RA+ naive subset and a CD45RA-negative memory subset were split from CD4+ cells. With respect to this clone: Antigen: not known. One end of the junction does not line up with germline, which may come from a read error.

In the original workflow: Junction-only immunoSEQ data arrived without quality scores, meaning filtering differed. Assay: immunoSEQ multiplex PCR; the TCRdb copy retains only in-frame clones and omits some. V and J calls plus clone size are reproduced from that table; the DNA served to infer D and trimming. This table has 2.3 million or so clones, over 85% appearing once. Sequencing input: naive CD4+ T cells from PBMCs. Specified subset: CD45RA+ positively selected. The source of this sequence is a man between 18 and 35 years old in good health. Some clones in this sample may be carry-over from other donors' samples.

The DNA of the CDR3 is TGCGCCAGCAGCTACACCACCTCGAGGAACATTGAAGCTTTCTTT. Its protein product is CASSYTTSRNIEAFF. V gene TRBV5-1 combines with J gene TRBJ1-1; D unclear. The germline V gene encodes CDR1 SGHRS and CDR2 YFSETQ. This CDR3 region has 15 residues.